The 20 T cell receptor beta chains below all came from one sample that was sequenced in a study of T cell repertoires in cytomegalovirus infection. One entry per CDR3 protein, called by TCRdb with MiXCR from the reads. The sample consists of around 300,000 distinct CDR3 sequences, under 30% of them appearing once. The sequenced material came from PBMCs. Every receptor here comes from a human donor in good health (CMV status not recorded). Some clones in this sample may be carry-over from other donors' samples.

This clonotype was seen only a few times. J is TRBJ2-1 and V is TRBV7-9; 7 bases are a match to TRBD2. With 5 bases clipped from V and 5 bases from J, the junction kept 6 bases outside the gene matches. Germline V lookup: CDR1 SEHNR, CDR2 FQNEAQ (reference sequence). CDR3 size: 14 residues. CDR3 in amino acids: CASSPRGGHNEQFF. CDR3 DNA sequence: TGTGCCAGCAGCCCCCGGGGAGGGCACAATGAGCAGTTCTTC. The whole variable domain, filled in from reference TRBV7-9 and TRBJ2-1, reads DTGVSQNPRHKITKRGQNVTFRCDPISEHNRLYWYRQTLGQGPEFLTYFQNEAQLEKSRLLSDRFSAERPKGSFSTLEIQRTEQGDSAMYLCASSPRGGHNEQFFGPGTRLTVL.

The CDR3, as DNA: TGTGCCAGCACCCGGGCTACCGGGGAGCTGTTTTTT. Translating it yields CASTRATGELFF. The genes are TRBV28 and TRBJ2-2; D ambiguous. CDR1 and CDR2 (germline): MDHEN, SYDVKM. V was pared by 7 bases and J by 5 bases, with 8 bases between. This CDR3 region has 12 residues.

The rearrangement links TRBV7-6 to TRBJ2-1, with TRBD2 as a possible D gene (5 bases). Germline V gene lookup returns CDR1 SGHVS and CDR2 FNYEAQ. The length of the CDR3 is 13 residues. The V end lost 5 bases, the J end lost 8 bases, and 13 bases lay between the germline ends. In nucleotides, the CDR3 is TGTGCCAGCAGCGCGGACTTCCTCGATGAGCAGTTCTTC. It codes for CASSADFLDEQFF.

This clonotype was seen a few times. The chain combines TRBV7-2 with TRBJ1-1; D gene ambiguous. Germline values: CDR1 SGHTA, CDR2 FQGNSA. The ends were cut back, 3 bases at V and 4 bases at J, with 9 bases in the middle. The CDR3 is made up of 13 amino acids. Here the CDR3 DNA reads TGTGCCAGCAGCTTTTTGGGGAGCACTGAAGCTTTCTTT. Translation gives CASSFLGSTEAFF. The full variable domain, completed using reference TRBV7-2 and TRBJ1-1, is GAGVSQSPSNKVTEKGKDVELRCDPISGHTALYWYRQSLGQGLEFLIYFQGNSAPDKSGLPSDRFSAERTGGSVSTLTIQRTQQEDSAVYLCASSFLGSTEAFFGQGTRLTVV.

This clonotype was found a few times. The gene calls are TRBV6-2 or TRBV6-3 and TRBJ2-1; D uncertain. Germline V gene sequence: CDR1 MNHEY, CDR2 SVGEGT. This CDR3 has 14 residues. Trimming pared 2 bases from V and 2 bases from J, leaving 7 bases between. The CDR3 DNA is TGTGCCAGCAGTTACAGGGATGCCTACAATGAGCAGTTCTTC. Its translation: CASSYRDAYNEQFF.

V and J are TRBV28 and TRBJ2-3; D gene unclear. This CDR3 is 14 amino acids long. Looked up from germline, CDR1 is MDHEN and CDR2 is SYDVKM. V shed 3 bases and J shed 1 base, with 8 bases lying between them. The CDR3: CASSFRTRTDTQYF. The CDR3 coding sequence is TGTGCCAGCAGTTTCCGGACCCGCACAGATACGCAGTATTTT.

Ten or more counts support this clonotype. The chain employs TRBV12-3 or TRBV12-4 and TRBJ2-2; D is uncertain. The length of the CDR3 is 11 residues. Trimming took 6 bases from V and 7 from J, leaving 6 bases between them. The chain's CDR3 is CASRINGELFF. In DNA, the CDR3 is TGTGCCAGCAGGATTAACGGGGAGCTGTTTTTT.

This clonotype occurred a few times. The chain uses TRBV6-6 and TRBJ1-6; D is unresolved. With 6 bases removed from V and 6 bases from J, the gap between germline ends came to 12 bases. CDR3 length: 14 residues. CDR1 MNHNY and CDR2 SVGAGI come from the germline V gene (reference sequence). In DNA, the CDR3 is TGTGCCAGCAGGGGGAATCTTCGTAATTCACCCCTCCACTTT. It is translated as CASRGNLRNSPLHF.

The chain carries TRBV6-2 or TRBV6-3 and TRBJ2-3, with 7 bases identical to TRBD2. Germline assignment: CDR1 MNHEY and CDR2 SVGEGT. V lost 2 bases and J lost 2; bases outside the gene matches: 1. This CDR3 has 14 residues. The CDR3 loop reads CASSYGRATDTQYF. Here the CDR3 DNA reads TGTGCCAGCAGTTACGGGAGGGCCACAGATACGCAGTATTTT.

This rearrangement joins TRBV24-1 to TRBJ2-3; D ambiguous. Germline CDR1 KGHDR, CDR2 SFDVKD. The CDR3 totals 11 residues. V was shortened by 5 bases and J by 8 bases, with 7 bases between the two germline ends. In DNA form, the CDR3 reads TGTGCCACCAGTGGGGCGGTTACGCAGTATTTT. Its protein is CATSGAVTQYF.

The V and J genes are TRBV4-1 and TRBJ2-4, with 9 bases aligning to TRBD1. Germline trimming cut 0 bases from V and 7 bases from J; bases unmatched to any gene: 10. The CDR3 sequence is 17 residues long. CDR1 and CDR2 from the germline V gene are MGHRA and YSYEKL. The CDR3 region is CASSQDRNRDRVNIQYF. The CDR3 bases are TGCGCCAGCAGCCAAGATCGGAACCGGGACAGGGTCAACATTCAGTACTTC.

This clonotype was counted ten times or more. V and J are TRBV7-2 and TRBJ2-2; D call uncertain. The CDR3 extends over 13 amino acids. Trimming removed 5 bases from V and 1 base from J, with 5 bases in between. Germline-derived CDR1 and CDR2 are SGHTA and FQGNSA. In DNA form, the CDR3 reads TGTGCCAGCAGCCGAGAGAACACCGGGGAGCTGTTTTTT. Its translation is CASSRENTGELFF.

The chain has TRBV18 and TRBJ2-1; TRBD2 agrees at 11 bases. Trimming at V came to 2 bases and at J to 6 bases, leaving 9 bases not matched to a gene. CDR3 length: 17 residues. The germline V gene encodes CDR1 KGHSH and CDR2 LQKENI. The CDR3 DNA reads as TGTGCCAGCTCACCATTAACTAGCGGGAGAGGAGGCAATGAGCAGTTCTTC. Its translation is CASSPLTSGRGGNEQFF.

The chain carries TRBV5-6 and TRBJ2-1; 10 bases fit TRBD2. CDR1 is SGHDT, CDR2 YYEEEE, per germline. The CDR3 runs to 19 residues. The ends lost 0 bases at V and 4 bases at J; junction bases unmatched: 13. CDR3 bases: TGTGCCAGCAGCTTGGATGGTCGGGTTAGCGGGAGGAGTTACAATGAGCAGTTCTTC. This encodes CASSLDGRVSGRSYNEQFF.

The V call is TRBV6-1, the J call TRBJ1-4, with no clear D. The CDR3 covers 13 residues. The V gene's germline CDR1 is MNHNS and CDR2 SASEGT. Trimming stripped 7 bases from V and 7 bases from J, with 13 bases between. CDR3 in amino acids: CASTDIVGEKLFF. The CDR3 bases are TGTGCCAGCACAGATATAGTCGGTGAAAAACTGTTTTTT.

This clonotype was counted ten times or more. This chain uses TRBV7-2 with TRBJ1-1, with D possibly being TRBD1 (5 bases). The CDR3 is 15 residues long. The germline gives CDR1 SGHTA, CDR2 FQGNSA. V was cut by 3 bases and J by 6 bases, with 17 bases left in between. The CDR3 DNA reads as TGTGCCAGCAGCTTTGAACAGGCTAGGAGGTCTGAAGCTTTCTTT. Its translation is CASSFEQARRSEAFF. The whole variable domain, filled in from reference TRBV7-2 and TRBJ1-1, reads GAGVSQSPSNKVTEKGKDVELRCDPISGHTALYWYRQSLGQGLEFLIYFQGNSAPDKSGLPSDRFSAERTGGSVSTLTIQRTQQEDSAVYLCASSFEQARRSEAFFGQGTRLTVV.

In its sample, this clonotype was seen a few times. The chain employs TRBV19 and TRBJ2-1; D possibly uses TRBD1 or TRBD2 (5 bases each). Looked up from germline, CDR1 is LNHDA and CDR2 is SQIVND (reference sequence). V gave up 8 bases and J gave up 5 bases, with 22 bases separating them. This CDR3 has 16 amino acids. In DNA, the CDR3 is TGTGCCAGTGGGTTAGATCCAGACAGTAGCGACAATGAGCAGTTCTTC. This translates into CASGLDPDSSDNEQFF.

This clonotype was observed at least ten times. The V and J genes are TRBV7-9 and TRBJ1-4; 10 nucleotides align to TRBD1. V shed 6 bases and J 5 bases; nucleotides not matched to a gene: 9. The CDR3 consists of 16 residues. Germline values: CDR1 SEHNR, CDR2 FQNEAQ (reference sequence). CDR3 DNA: TGTGCCAGCAGTCATAGGCCGGGACAGGGGAATGAAAAACTGTTTTTT. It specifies CASSHRPGQGNEKLFF. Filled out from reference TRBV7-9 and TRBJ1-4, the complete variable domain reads DTGVSQNPRHKITKRGQNVTFRCDPISEHNRLYWYRQTLGQGPEFLTYFQNEAQLEKSRLLSDRFSAERPKGSFSTLEIQRTEQGDSAMYLCASSHRPGQGNEKLFFGSGTQLSVL.

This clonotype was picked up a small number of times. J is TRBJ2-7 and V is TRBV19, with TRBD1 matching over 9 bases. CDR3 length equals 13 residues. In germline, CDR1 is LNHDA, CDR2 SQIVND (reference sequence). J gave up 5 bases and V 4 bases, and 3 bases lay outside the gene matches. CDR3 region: CASSTGQGNEQYF. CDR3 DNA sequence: TGTGCCAGTAGTACGGGACAGGGAAACGAGCAGTACTTC. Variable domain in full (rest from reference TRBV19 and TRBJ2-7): DGGITQSPKYLFRKEGQNVTLSCEQNLNHDAMYWYRQDPGQGLRLIYYSQIVNDFQKGDIAEGYSVSREKKESFPLTVTSAQKNPTAFYLCASSTGQGNEQYFGPGTRLTVT.

CDR3 DNA sequence: TGTGCCAGCAAGAACAGGGGGTCCTCCTACAATGAGCAGTTCTTC. Translation: CASKNRGSSYNEQFF. The chain combines TRBV2 with TRBJ2-1; 8 bases are shared with TRBD1. The CDR3 sequence is 15 residues long. Germline V gene data show CDR1 as SNHLY and CDR2 as FYNNEI. V shed 7 bases and J 0 bases; nucleotides not matched to a gene: 5. Full variable domain (missing parts from reference TRBV2 and TRBJ2-1): EPEVTQTPSHQVTQMGQEVILRCVPISNHLYFYWYRQILGQKVEFLVSFYNNEISEKSEIFDDQFSVERPDGSNFTLKIRSTKLEDSAMYFCASKNRGSSYNEQFFGPGTRLTVL.